These T cell receptor beta chains were read from a single sample in a study of blood T cell repertoires in COVID-19. Using immunoSEQ multiplex PCR, the repertoire was profiled, and TCRdb retains in-frame clones only, with some absent. Found here are hundreds of thousands of clones, nearly 90% of them singletons; the top ten hold approximately 4.5%. The sequencing sample was made of PBMCs or T cells enriched from blood (not recorded which). Every receptor here comes from a woman in her late teens or twenties with acute COVID-19. CDR3s include the opening cysteine and the closing phenylalanine or tryptophan. Each record gives: CDR3 protein, CDR3 DNA, clone size, V gene, J gene, D gene, CDR3 length. The D gene is left open where the match is weak. Expanded clones are given a class, and other clones once, few, many or no size at all.

CDR3 protein: CASSIRGNTEAFF
CDR3 DNA: TGTGCCAGTAGTATACGGGGAAACACTGAAGCTTTCTTT
clone size: NA
V gene: TRBV19
J gene: TRBJ1-1
D gene: NA
CDR3 length: 13

CDR3 protein: CASIDVQGLNYEQYF
CDR3 DNA: TGCGCCAGCATTGATGTTCAGGGTCTTAACTACGAGCAGTACTTC
clone size: once
V gene: TRBV10-2
J gene: TRBJ2-7
D gene: NA
CDR3 length: 15

CDR3 protein: CASSLSSYEQYF
CDR3 DNA: TGTGCCAGCAGTCTTAGCTCCTACGAGCAGTACTTC
clone size: NA
V gene: TRBV28
J gene: TRBJ2-7
D gene: NA
CDR3 length: 12

CDR3 protein: CASSVGFTGPNTEAFF
CDR3 DNA: TGTGCCAGCAGCGTAGGCTTTACAGGGCCGAACACTGAAGCTTTCTTT
clone size: NA
V gene: TRBV9
J gene: TRBJ1-1
D gene: NA
CDR3 length: 16

CDR3 protein: CASSDPQGSPYEQYF
CDR3 DNA: TGTGCCAGTAGTGACCCACAGGGGAGTCCCTACGAGCAGTACTTC
clone size: NA
V gene: TRBV19
J gene: TRBJ2-7
D gene: TRBD1
CDR3 length: 15

CDR3 protein: CASSSRGINYGYTF
CDR3 DNA: TGTGCCAGTAGTTCAAGGGGGATTAACTATGGCTACACCTTC
clone size: NA
V gene: TRBV19
J gene: TRBJ1-2
D gene: NA
CDR3 length: 14

CDR3 protein: CASSPGLAESYNEQFF
CDR3 DNA: TGTGCCAGCTCACCGGGACTAGCGGAATCCTACAATGAGCAGTTCTTC
clone size: NA
V gene: TRBV18
J gene: TRBJ2-1
D gene: TRBD2
CDR3 length: 16

CDR3 protein: CASSFQTQDTQYF
CDR3 DNA: TGTGCCAGCAGCTTTCAGACACAAGATACGCAGTATTTT
clone size: NA
V gene: TRBV7-3
J gene: TRBJ2-3
D gene: NA
CDR3 length: 13

CDR3 protein: CASSLARVGQTNYGYTF
CDR3 DNA: TGCGCCAGCAGCTTGGCCAGGGTCGGACAGACTAACTATGGCTACACCTTC
clone size: NA
V gene: TRBV5-1
J gene: TRBJ1-2
D gene: NA
CDR3 length: 17

CDR3 protein: CASSPQGINNGYTF
CDR3 DNA: TGTGCCAGCAGCCCCCAGGGCATTAACAATGGCTACACCTTC
clone size: NA
V gene: TRBV7-2
J gene: TRBJ1-2
D gene: NA
CDR3 length: 14

CDR3 protein: CASSLSEFGNTIYF
CDR3 DNA: TGTGCCAGCAGCTTAAGTGAGTTTGGAAACACCATATATTTT
clone size: NA
V gene: TRBV7-6
J gene: TRBJ1-3
D gene: NA
CDR3 length: 14

CDR3 protein: CASSLTQTNTGELFF
CDR3 DNA: TGTGCCAGCAGCTTAACACAGACGAACACCGGGGAGCTGTTTTTT
clone size: NA
V gene: TRBV7-3
J gene: TRBJ2-2
D gene: NA
CDR3 length: 15

CDR3 protein: CASSTQASGYTF
CDR3 DNA: TGTGCCAGCAGCACACAGGCCTCTGGCTACACCTTC
clone size: few
V gene: TRBV9
J gene: TRBJ1-2
D gene: NA
CDR3 length: 12

CDR3 protein: CASSYSQANEKLFF
CDR3 DNA: TGTGCCAGCAGTTACTCACAGGCGAATGAAAAACTGTTTTTT
clone size: once
V gene: TRBV6-5
J gene: TRBJ1-4
D gene: NA
CDR3 length: 14

CDR3 protein: CATRSGTSGYNEQFF
CDR3 DNA: TGTGCCACCAGATCCGGGACTAGCGGTTACAATGAGCAGTTCTTC
clone size: NA
V gene: TRBV15
J gene: TRBJ2-1
D gene: TRBD2
CDR3 length: 15

CDR3 protein: CSVEGPLAGELFF
CDR3 DNA: TGCAGCGTGGAGGGACCGCTAGCCGGGGAGCTGTTTTTT
clone size: NA
V gene: TRBV29-1
J gene: TRBJ2-2
D gene: NA
CDR3 length: 13

CDR3 protein: CASSLWRNYGYTF
CDR3 DNA: TGTGCCAGCAGCCTATGGAGGAACTATGGCTACACCTTC
clone size: few
V gene: TRBV2
J gene: TRBJ1-2
D gene: NA
CDR3 length: 13

CDR3 protein: CASRRGGGYTF
CDR3 DNA: TGTGCCAGCCGGCGGGGCGGTGGCTACACCTTC
clone size: NA
V gene: TRBV12-3/TRBV12-4
J gene: TRBJ1-2
D gene: NA
CDR3 length: 11

CDR3 protein: CASRRGSANTGELFF
CDR3 DNA: TGTGCCAGCAGACGCGGGAGCGCGAACACCGGGGAGCTGTTTTTT
clone size: NA
V gene: TRBV6-5
J gene: TRBJ2-2
D gene: TRBD2
CDR3 length: 15

CDR3 protein: CASSPGTVKKAFF
CDR3 DNA: TGTGCCAGCAGTCCAGGGACAGTTAAGAAAGCTTTCTTT
clone size: once
V gene: TRBV28
J gene: TRBJ1-1
D gene: TRBD1
CDR3 length: 13

CDR3 protein: CASRPWTASNQPQHF
CDR3 DNA: TGTGCCAGCAGACCCTGGACAGCCAGCAATCAGCCCCAGCATTTT
clone size: NA
V gene: TRBV21-1
J gene: TRBJ1-5
D gene: NA
CDR3 length: 15

CDR3 protein: CASSPQVNQPQHF
CDR3 DNA: TGTGCCAGCAGCCCACAGGTTAATCAGCCCCAGCATTTT
clone size: NA
V gene: TRBV12-3/TRBV12-4
J gene: TRBJ1-5
D gene: NA
CDR3 length: 13

CDR3 protein: CASSLGKGRGDSPLHF
CDR3 DNA: TGCGCCAGCAGCTTGGGGAAAGGCAGGGGGGATTCACCCCTCCACTTT
clone size: NA
V gene: TRBV5-1
J gene: TRBJ1-6
D gene: TRBD1
CDR3 length: 16

CDR3 protein: CASSRPEDEKLFF
CDR3 DNA: TGTGCCAGCAGCCGCCCAGAAGATGAAAAACTGTTTTTT
clone size: once
V gene: TRBV7-2
J gene: TRBJ1-4
D gene: NA
CDR3 length: 13

CDR3 protein: CASSSRGALGGNTIYF
CDR3 DNA: TGTGCCAGCAGTTCCAGGGGGGCCCTGGGCGGAAACACCATATATTTT
clone size: NA
V gene: TRBV28
J gene: TRBJ1-3
D gene: TRBD1
CDR3 length: 16

CDR3 protein: CASSSGQGKSPLHF
CDR3 DNA: TGTGCCAGCAGTTCCGGACAGGGAAAATCACCCCTCCACTTT
clone size: NA
V gene: TRBV28
J gene: TRBJ1-6
D gene: TRBD1
CDR3 length: 14

CDR3 protein: CASSQDGGQKINTEAFF
CDR3 DNA: TGTGCCAGCAGCCAAGATGGGGGACAGAAGATTAACACTGAAGCTTTCTTT
clone size: NA
V gene: TRBV3-1/TRBV3-2
J gene: TRBJ1-1
D gene: TRBD1
CDR3 length: 17

CDR3 protein: CASSTRPGQGWEQYF
CDR3 DNA: TGTGCCAGCAGCACCAGACCGGGACAGGGTTGGGAGCAGTACTTC
clone size: NA
V gene: TRBV13
J gene: TRBJ2-7
D gene: TRBD1
CDR3 length: 15

CDR3 protein: CASSSKYGVESYEQYF
CDR3 DNA: TGTGCCAGCTCGTCCAAATACGGGGTCGAGTCCTACGAGCAGTACTTC
clone size: NA
V gene: TRBV18
J gene: TRBJ2-7
D gene: NA
CDR3 length: 16

CDR3 protein: CAISPDSYTQYF
CDR3 DNA: TGTGCCATCAGTCCGGACAGTTATACGCAGTATTTT
clone size: NA
V gene: TRBV10-3
J gene: TRBJ2-3
D gene: NA
CDR3 length: 12

CDR3 protein: CASSPGFEETQYF
CDR3 DNA: TGTGCCAGCAGCCCGGGGTTTGAGGAGACCCAGTACTTC
clone size: NA
V gene: TRBV11-2
J gene: TRBJ2-5
D gene: NA
CDR3 length: 13

CDR3 protein: CASSPGRDRGRDTEAFF
CDR3 DNA: TGTGCCAGCAGTCCGGGGAGAGACAGGGGGAGGGACACTGAAGCTTTCTTT
clone size: once
V gene: TRBV7-9
J gene: TRBJ1-1
D gene: TRBD1
CDR3 length: 17

CDR3 protein: CASSKEGGDYGYTF
CDR3 DNA: TGTGCCAGCAGCAAAGAAGGCGGGGACTATGGCTACACCTTC
clone size: NA
V gene: TRBV21-1
J gene: TRBJ1-2
D gene: NA
CDR3 length: 14

CDR3 protein: CSVDSLWTGGRGYTF
CDR3 DNA: TGCAGCGTTGATTCTCTTTGGACAGGCGGGCGAGGCTACACCTTC
clone size: NA
V gene: TRBV29-1
J gene: TRBJ1-2
D gene: TRBD1
CDR3 length: 15

CDR3 protein: CATSDSLDRANTGELFF
CDR3 DNA: TGTGCCACCAGTGATTCCTTGGACAGGGCCAACACCGGGGAGCTGTTTTTT
clone size: once
V gene: TRBV24-1
J gene: TRBJ2-2
D gene: TRBD1
CDR3 length: 17

CDR3 protein: CASSHRDRATEAFF
CDR3 DNA: TGTGCCAGCAGCCATAGGGACAGGGCCACTGAAGCTTTCTTT
clone size: NA
V gene: TRBV3-1/TRBV3-2
J gene: TRBJ1-1
D gene: TRBD1
CDR3 length: 14

CDR3 protein: CASSLLGTGSNQPQHF
CDR3 DNA: TGCGCCAGCAGCTTGCTTGGGACAGGTAGCAATCAGCCCCAGCATTTT
clone size: few
V gene: TRBV5-1
J gene: TRBJ1-5
D gene: TRBD1
CDR3 length: 16

CDR3 protein: CSVELGAVTDTQYF
CDR3 DNA: TGCAGCGTTGAACTTGGGGCGGTTACAGATACGCAGTATTTT
clone size: NA
V gene: TRBV29-1
J gene: TRBJ2-3
D gene: NA
CDR3 length: 14

CDR3 protein: CASSSTTGGEGNQPQHF
CDR3 DNA: TGTGCCAGCAGTTCTACTACAGGGGGCGAAGGCAATCAGCCCCAGCATTTT
clone size: NA
V gene: TRBV6-2/TRBV6-3
J gene: TRBJ1-5
D gene: TRBD1
CDR3 length: 17